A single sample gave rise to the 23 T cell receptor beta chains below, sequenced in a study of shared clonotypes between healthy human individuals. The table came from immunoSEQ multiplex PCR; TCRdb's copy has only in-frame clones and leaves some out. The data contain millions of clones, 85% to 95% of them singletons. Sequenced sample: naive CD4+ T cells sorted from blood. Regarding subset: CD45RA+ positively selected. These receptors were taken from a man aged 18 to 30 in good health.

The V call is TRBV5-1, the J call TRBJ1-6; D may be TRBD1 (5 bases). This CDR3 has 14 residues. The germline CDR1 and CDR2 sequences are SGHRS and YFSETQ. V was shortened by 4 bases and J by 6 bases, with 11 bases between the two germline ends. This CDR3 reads CASSPGPSNSPLHF. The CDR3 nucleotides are TGCGCCAGCAGCCCGGGGCCTTCTAATTCACCCCTCCACTTT. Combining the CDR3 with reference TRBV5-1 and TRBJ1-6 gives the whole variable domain KAGVTQTPRYLIKTRGQQVTLSCSPISGHRSVSWYQQTPGQGLQFLFEYFSETQRNKGNFPGRFSGRQFSNSRSEMNVSTLELGDSALYLCASSPGPSNSPLHFGNGTRLTVT.

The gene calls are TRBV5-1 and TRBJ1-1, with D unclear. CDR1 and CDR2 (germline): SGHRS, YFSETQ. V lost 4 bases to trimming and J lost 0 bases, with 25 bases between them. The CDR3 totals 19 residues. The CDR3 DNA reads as TGCGCCAGCAGCCGCGTTTCTGGGTCAGGAAAGCTCCTGAACACTGAAGCTTTCTTT. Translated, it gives CASSRVSGSGKLLNTEAFF.

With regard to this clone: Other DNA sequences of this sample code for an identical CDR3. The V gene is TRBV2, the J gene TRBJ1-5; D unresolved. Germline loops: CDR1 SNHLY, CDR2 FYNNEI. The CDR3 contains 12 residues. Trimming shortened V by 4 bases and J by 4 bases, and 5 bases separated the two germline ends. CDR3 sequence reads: CASSVSNQPQHF. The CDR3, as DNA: TGTGCCAGCAGTGTGTCAAATCAGCCCCAGCATTTT. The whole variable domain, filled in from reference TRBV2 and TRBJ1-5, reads EPEVTQTPSHQVTQMGQEVILRCVPISNHLYFYWYRQILGQKVEFLVSFYNNEISEKSEIFDDQFSVERPDGSNFTLKIRSTKLEDSAMYFCASSVSNQPQHFGDGTRLSIL.

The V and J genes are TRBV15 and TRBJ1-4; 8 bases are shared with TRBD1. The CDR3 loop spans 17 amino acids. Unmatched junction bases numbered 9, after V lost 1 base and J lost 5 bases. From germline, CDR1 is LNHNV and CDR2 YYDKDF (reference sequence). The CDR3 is CATSRGLPGTGNEKLFF. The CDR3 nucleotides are TGTGCCACCAGCAGAGGCCTCCCCGGGACAGGAAATGAAAAACTGTTTTTT. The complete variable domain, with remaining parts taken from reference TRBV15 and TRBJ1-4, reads DAMVIQNPRYQVTQFGKPVTLSCSQTLNHNVMYWYQQKSSQAPKLLFHYYDKDFNNEADTPDNFQSRRPNTSFCFLDIRSPGLGDTAMYLCATSRGLPGTGNEKLFFGSGTQLSVL.

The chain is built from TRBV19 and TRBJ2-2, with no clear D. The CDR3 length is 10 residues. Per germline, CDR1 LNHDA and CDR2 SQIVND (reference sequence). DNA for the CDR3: TGTGGCAGGAACACCGGGGAGCTGTTTTTT. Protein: CGRNTGELFF.

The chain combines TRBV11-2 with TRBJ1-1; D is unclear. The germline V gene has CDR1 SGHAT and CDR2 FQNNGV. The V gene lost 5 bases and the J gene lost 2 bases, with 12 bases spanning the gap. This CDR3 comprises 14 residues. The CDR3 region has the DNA TGTGCCAGCAGCCACTATACAGCTAACACTGAAGCTTTCTTT. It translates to CASSHYTANTEAFF. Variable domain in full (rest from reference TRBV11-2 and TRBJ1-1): EAGVAQSPRYKIIEKRQSVAFWCNPISGHATLYWYQQILGQGPKLLIQFQNNGVVDDSQLPKDRFSAERLKGVDSTLKIQPAKLEDSAVYLCASSHYTANTEAFFGQGTRLTVV.

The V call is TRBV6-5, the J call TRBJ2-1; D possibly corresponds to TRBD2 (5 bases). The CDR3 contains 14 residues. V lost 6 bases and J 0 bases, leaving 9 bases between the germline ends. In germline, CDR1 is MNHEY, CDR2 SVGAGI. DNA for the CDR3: TGTGCCAGCAGACGACTAAGCTCCTACAATGAGCAGTTCTTC. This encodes CASRRLSSYNEQFF.

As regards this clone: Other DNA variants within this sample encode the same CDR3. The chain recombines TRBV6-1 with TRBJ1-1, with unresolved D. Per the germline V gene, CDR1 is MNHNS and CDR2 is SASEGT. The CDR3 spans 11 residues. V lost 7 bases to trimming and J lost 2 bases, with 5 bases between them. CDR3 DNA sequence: TGTGCCAGCACCATCAACACTGAAGCTTTCTTT. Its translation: CASTINTEAFF.

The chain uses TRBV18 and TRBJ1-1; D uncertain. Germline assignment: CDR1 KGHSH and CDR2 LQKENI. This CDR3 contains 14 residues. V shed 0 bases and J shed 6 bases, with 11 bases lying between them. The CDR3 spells CASSPPNSFPEAFF. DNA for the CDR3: TGTGCCAGCTCACCACCGAACAGTTTCCCTGAAGCTTTCTTT.

CDR3: CASKQEGNQPQHF. The CDR3 nucleotides read TGTGCCAGTAAACAGGAAGGCAATCAGCCCCAGCATTTT. The gene calls are TRBV19 and TRBJ1-5; D may be TRBD1 (5 bases). Trimming shortened V by 7 bases and J by 2 bases, and 9 bases separated the two germline ends. The CDR3 covers 13 residues. Germline assignment: CDR1 LNHDA and CDR2 SQIVND (reference sequence).

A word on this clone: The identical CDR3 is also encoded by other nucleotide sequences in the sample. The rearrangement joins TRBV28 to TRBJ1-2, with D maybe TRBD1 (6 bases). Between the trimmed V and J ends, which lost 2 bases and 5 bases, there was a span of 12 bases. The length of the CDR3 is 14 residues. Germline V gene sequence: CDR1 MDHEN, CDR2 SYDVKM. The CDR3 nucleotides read TGTGCCAGCAGTTTACTACAGGGTGGATATGGCTACACCTTC. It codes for CASSLLQGGYGYTF.

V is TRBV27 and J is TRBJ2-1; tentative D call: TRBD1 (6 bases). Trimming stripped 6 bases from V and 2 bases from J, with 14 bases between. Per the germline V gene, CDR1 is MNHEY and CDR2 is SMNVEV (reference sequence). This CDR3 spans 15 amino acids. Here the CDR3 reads CASRGGSGTYNEQFF. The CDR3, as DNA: TGTGCCAGCAGAGGGGGAAGCGGAACCTACAATGAGCAGTTCTTC.

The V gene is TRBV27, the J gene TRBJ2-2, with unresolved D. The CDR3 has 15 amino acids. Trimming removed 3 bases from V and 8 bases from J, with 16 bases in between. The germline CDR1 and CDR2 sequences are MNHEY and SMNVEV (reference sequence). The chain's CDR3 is CASSFQSKGTGELFF. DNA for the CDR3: TGTGCCAGCAGTTTCCAATCAAAGGGAACTGGGGAGCTGTTTTTT.

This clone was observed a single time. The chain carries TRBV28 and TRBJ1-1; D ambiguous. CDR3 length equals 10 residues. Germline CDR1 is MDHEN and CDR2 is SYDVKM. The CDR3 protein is CGSMGTEAFF. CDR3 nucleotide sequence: TGTGGTAGTATGGGCACTGAAGCTTTCTTT.

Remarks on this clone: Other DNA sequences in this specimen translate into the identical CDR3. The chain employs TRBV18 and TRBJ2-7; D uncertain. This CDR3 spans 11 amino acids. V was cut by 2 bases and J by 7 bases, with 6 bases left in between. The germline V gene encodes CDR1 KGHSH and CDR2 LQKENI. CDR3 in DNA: TGTGCCAGCTCACCAGGGGTAGAGCAGTACTTC. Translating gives CASSPGVEQYF.

The CDR3 loop is CASSLAGLGSEQYF. Written as DNA, the CDR3 is TGTGCCAGCTCACTCGCGGGCCTTGGATCCGAGCAGTACTTC. V usage is TRBV18 and J usage is TRBJ2-7; a weak D match, TRBD2 (5 bases). Trimming left V 4 bases short and J 6 bases short, with 16 bases between. Looked up from germline, CDR1 is KGHSH and CDR2 is LQKENI. The CDR3 spans 14 residues.

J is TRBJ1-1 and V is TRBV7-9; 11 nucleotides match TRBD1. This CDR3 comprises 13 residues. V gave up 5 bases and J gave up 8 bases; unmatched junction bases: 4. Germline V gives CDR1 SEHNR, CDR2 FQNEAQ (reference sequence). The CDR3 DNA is TGTGCCAGCAGCCCCGGGACAGGGGGGGAAGCTTTCTTT. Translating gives CASSPGTGGEAFF.

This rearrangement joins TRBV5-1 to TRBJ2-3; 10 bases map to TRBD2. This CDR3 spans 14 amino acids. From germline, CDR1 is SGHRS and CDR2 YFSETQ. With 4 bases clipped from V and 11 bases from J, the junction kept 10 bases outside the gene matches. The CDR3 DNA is TGCGCCAGCAGCCCCTGGAGTCAGCGGGAGGGGCAGTATTTT. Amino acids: CASSPWSQREGQYF.

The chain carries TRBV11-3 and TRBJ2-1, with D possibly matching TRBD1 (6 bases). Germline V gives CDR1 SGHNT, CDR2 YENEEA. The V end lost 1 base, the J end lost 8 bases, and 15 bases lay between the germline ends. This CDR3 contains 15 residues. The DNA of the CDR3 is TGTGCCAGCAGCTTAGCGAGATCAGGGGAAGATGAGCAGTTCTTC. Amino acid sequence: CASSLARSGEDEQFF. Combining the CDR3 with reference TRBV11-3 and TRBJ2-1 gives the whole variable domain EAGVVQSPRYKIIEKKQPVAFWCNPISGHNTLYWYLQNLGQGPELLIRYENEEAVDDSQLPKDRFSAERLKGVDSTLKIQPAELGDSAVYLCASSLARSGEDEQFFGPGTRLTVL.

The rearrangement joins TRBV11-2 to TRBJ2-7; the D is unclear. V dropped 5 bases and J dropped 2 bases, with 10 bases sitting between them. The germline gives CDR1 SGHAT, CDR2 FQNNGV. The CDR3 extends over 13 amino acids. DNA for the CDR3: TGTGCCAGCAGCCTAAAAGGTCCCTACGAGCAGTACTTC. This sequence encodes CASSLKGPYEQYF.

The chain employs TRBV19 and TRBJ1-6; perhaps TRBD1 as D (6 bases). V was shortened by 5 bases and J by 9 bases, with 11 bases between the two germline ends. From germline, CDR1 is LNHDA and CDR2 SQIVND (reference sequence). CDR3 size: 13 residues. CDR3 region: CASSEGVSSPLHF. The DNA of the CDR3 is TGTGCCAGTAGTGAGGGGGTTAGTTCACCCCTCCACTTT.

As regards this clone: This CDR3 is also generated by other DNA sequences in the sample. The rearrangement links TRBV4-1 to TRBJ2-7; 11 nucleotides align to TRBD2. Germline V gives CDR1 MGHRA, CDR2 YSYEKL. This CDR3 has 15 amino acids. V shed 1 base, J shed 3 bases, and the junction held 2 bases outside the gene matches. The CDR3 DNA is TGCGCCAGCAGCCAAGGACTAGCGGGGCTCTACGAGCAGTACTTC. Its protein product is CASSQGLAGLYEQYF.

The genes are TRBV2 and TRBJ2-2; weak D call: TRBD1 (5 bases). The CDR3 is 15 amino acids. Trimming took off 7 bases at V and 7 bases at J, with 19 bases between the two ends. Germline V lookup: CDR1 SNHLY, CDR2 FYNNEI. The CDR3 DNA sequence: TGTGCCAGCAAGTTTGATAGGGGAAGGAACGGGGAGCTGTTTTTT. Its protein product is CASKFDRGRNGELFF. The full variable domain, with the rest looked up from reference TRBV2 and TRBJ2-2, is EPEVTQTPSHQVTQMGQEVILRCVPISNHLYFYWYRQILGQKVEFLVSFYNNEISEKSEIFDDQFSVERPDGSNFTLKIRSTKLEDSAMYFCASKFDRGRNGELFFGEGSRLTVL.